The present TCR beta chain was sequenced within a study of read filtering for tumor transcriptome and immune sequencing. Study-wide background: Patients were around 17 male and about 15 female, mean age approximately 70 years, range about 45 to 85. The study's findings and limits: IR-seq captured clonotypes deeper and more reliably than RNA-seq. In IR-seq, single-read clonotypes were about 80% of clonotypes but approximately 3.2% of reads.

Worth noting for this clonotype: Its antigen remains unknown.

CDR1 and CDR2 from the germline V gene are MNHEY and SVGEGT. The V and J ends lost 7 bases and 1 base respectively, with 23 bases between them. The CDR3 runs 18 residues. Molecular barcoded adaptors covering alpha/delta and beta/gamma chains were used on about 0.4 ug RNA. TCRdb used MiXCR to reprocess the reads, holding one entry per CDR3 protein. The sample includes more than 55,000 distinct CDR3 sequences, roughly 20% of them seen just once. V usage is TRBV6-2 or TRBV6-3 and J usage is TRBJ2-4, with D possibly matching TRBD1 (5 bases). The specimen was a population of CD138-negative cells sorted from bone marrow. The sequence was obtained from a donor aged 40 or over with multiple myeloma. This chain's CDR3 is CASTRAGLTPMAKNIQYF. In DNA form, the CDR3 reads TGTGCCAGCACCCGGGCAGGGCTCACCCCAATGGCCAAAAACATTCAGTACTTC.